This is a list of T cell receptor beta chains from one sample in a study of cytomegalovirus exposure and HLA in healthy donors. Generated by immunoSEQ multiplex PCR, the TCRdb table keeps only in-frame clones and is missing some. The table lists 150,000 to 180,000 clones, less than 90% of them singletons. Sample: PBMCs. These receptors all stem from a man younger than 35 in good health and CMV-seropositive. CDR3s include the opening cysteine and the closing phenylalanine or tryptophan. D genes are given only for firm matches. Rows may omit the clone size; those that give it use once, few, many or a size class.

j_gene | d_gene | v_gene | abundance | CDR3nt | CDR3aa
TRBJ1-3 | TRBD1 | TRBV19 | few | TGTGCCAGTAGTATCGACAGGGTTGGCACCATATATTTT | CASSIDRVGTIYF
TRBJ2-7 | - | TRBV7-9 | - | TGTGCCAGCAGCTCCAGTCCCGAGCAGTACTTC | CASSSSPEQYF
TRBJ1-4 | TRBD1 | TRBV18 | - | TGTGCCAGCTCACCCAGGACAGGGCGAGAAAAACTGTTTTTT | CASSPRTGREKLFF
TRBJ1-2 | TRBD1 | TRBV29-1 | - | TGCAGCGCCCTGGACAGGGCCAACTATGGCTACACCTTC | CSALDRANYGYTF
TRBJ2-5 | TRBD1 | TRBV18 | - | TGTGCCAGCTCACCAGACAGGGGACGGGAAGAGACCCAGTACTTC | CASSPDRGREETQYF
TRBJ2-3 | TRBD2 | TRBV13 | - | TGTGCCAGCAGCCCCGGGACTAGCGGGGCCGATACGCAGTATTTT | CASSPGTSGADTQYF
TRBJ1-4 | - | TRBV19 | - | TGTGCCAGTAGTTCCGGTCTGTTAGAAAAACTGTTTTTT | CASSSGLLEKLFF
TRBJ1-2 | - | TRBV7-6 | - | TGTGCCAGCAGCTTAGGAAGGGGTTATGGCTACACCTTC | CASSLGRGYGYTF
TRBJ2-5 | - | TRBV2 | - | TGTGCCAGCAGTGAACCCCCGTACCAAGAGACCCAGTACTTC | CASSEPPYQETQYF
TRBJ2-5 | - | TRBV27 | - | TGTGCCAGCAGTGCCCTCTTCGGAAGCGCAGAGACCCAGTACTTC | CASSALFGSAETQYF
TRBJ2-3 | - | TRBV29-1 | - | TGCAGCGTTGAATATACAGATACGCAGTATTTT | CSVEYTDTQYF
TRBJ1-1 | TRBD1 | TRBV29-1 | - | TGCAGCGTTGACAGGGGGCCCACTGAAGCTTTCTTT | CSVDRGPTEAFF
TRBJ1-1 | TRBD1 | TRBV6-5 | - | TGTGCCAGCAGCCTCCCCGGGACAGGGAACACTGAAGCTTTCTTT | CASSLPGTGNTEAFF
TRBJ2-7 | TRBD1 | TRBV5-4 | - | TGTGCCAGCAGCTTGGGGACAGGCTCCTCCTACGAGCAGTACTTC | CASSLGTGSSYEQYF
TRBJ2-7 | - | TRBV2 | - | TGTGCCAGCACGGGGGGCTCCGAGCAGTACTTC | CASTGGSEQYF
TRBJ1-1 | TRBD1 | TRBV7-9 | - | TGTGCCAGCAGCGGTAGACAGGGAGGCACTGAAGCTTTCTTT | CASSGRQGGTEAFF
TRBJ1-5 | - | TRBV19 | - | TGTGCCAGTAGTTTCCTCGGGAGGCCGGAGTCGTATTTT | CASSFLGRPESYF
TRBJ2-7 | TRBD2 | TRBV7-3 | - | TGTGCCAGCAACCAATTAGCGGGGGCACATCCCTACGAGCAGTACTTC | CASNQLAGAHPYEQYF
TRBJ2-7 | TRBD1 | TRBV27 | - | TGTGCCAGCAGTTTAACAGGGGGCATAGACGAGCAGTACTTC | CASSLTGGIDEQYF
TRBJ1-2 | TRBD1 | TRBV6-6 | once | TGTGCCAGCAGGACCGACAGGGGTGTGAGGGGCTACACCTTC | CASRTDRGVRGYTF
TRBJ1-1 | TRBD1 | TRBV5-1 | - | TGCGCCAGCAGAATGGGGACAGTGAACACTGAAGCTTTCTTT | CASRMGTVNTEAFF
TRBJ2-1 | TRBD1 | TRBV11-1 | - | TGTGCCAGCAGCTTAGGACAGGGGGATGAGCAGTTCTTC | CASSLGQGDEQFF
TRBJ2-7 | TRBD1 | TRBV11-2 | - | TGTGCCAGCAGACTAACAGGGGGGCGAAACTACGAGCAGTACTTC | CASRLTGGRNYEQYF
TRBJ2-7 | TRBD1 | TRBV10-2 | - | TGCGCCATTTCACAGGGGTACGAGCAGTACTTC | CAISQGYEQYF
TRBJ2-5 | TRBD1 | TRBV7-2 | - | TGTGCCAGCAGCTTAGATACGGGACAGGGGAAGACCCAGTACTTC | CASSLDTGQGKTQYF
TRBJ2-7 | - | TRBV10-3 | - | TGTGCCATCAGTGACCCCGGGACTGGGAACTCCTACGAGCAGTACTTC | CAISDPGTGNSYEQYF
TRBJ2-1 | TRBD2 | TRBV5-4 | - | TGTGCCAGCAGCTTGCGCGGGGGGCAGTCCTACAATGAGCAGTTCTTC | CASSLRGGQSYNEQFF
TRBJ2-1 | TRBD2 | TRBV27 | - | TGTGCCAGCAGTCAACTAGCGGGGGATTACAATGAGCAGTTCTTC | CASSQLAGDYNEQFF
TRBJ2-1 | TRBD2 | TRBV4-3 | - | TGCGCCAGCAGCCATAGGATTGTACGGGAGGGAATTTACAATGAGCAGTTCTTC | CASSHRIVREGIYNEQFF
TRBJ2-1 | TRBD2 | TRBV27 | - | TGTGCCAGCAGTTCCTTAGCGGGGGGGGGCAATGAGCAGTTCTTC | CASSSLAGGGNEQFF
TRBJ2-1 | - | TRBV9 | - | TGTGCCAGCAGCCCCCCCAGTACGGGGAGTGAGCAGTTCTTC | CASSPPSTGSEQFF
TRBJ1-5 | TRBD1 | TRBV5-8 | - | TGTGCCAGCAGCGAGGACAGGGCTAGCAATCAGCCCCAGCATTTT | CASSEDRASNQPQHF
TRBJ2-5 | TRBD2 | TRBV13 | - | TGTGCCAGCAGCTTAGGAGGGACTAGAGGAGAGACCCAGTACTTC | CASSLGGTRGETQYF
TRBJ2-1 | - | TRBV19 | - | TGTGCCAGTAGTGCGGGGGCCCTCTACAATGAGCAGTTCTTC | CASSAGALYNEQFF
TRBJ2-3 | - | TRBV2 | - | TGTGCCAGCGAAGATGAGAATTTAGATGCAGATACGCAGTATTTT | CASEDENLDADTQYF